These 13 T cell receptor beta chains originate from one sample sequenced in a study of shared clonotypes between healthy human individuals. Assay: immunoSEQ multiplex PCR; the TCRdb copy retains only in-frame clones and omits some. The repertoire holds under 1,100,000 clones, around 78% seen once, with roughly 0.61% in the top ten. Sequencing was carried out using memory CD4+ T cells from PBMCs. Indicated subset: CD45RA-negative fraction. The receptors were sampled from a man between 18 and 29 years old in good health. Some clones in this sample may be carry-over from other donors' samples.

This clone was recorded many times. V gene TRBV9 combines with J gene TRBJ1-5; the D is unclear. V was trimmed by 0 bases and J by 5 bases, leaving 18 bases between them. Per germline, CDR1 SGDLS and CDR2 YYNGEE. The CDR3 sequence is 17 residues long. This CDR3 reads CASSVGGRASAHQPQHF. CDR3 nucleotide sequence: TGTGCCAGCAGCGTAGGAGGACGGGCCTCGGCCCATCAGCCCCAGCATTTT.

This CDR3 reads CASRMGRSGYTF. CDR3 nucleotide sequence: TGTGCCAGCAGAATGGGGAGGTCTGGCTACACCTTC. The chain links TRBV25-1 to TRBJ1-2; D unclear. V lost 6 bases to trimming and J lost 7 bases, with 12 bases between them. CDR3 length: 12 amino acids. CDR1 and CDR2 (germline): MGHDK, SYGVNS.

This clone has a handful of counts. The rearrangement joins TRBV7-7 to TRBJ2-1; D gene uncertain. Between the trimmed V and J ends, which lost 2 bases and 7 bases, there was a span of 12 bases. In germline, CDR1 is SSHAT, CDR2 FNYEAQ (reference sequence). The CDR3 sequence is 14 residues long. CDR3 loop: CASSLSQVKNEQFF. The CDR3 DNA is TGTGCCAGCAGCTTATCCCAAGTGAAGAATGAGCAGTTCTTC.

The V gene is TRBV19, the J gene TRBJ2-2; 7 bases align to TRBD2. From germline, CDR1 is LNHDA and CDR2 SQIVND (reference sequence). V shed 7 bases, J shed 7 bases, and the junction held 15 bases outside the gene matches. There are 16 residues in the CDR3. CDR3 sequence (DNA): TGTGCCAGTAACCAGTGGAGGCGGGAGCGGGACGGGGAGCTGTTTTTT. Translating it yields CASNQWRRERDGELFF.

This clone has ten or more counts. CDR3: CASSPNRGRKNTEAFF. The CDR3 DNA follows: TGTGCCAGCTCACCCAACAGGGGAAGGAAAAACACTGAAGCTTTCTTT. The rearrangement joins TRBV18 to TRBJ1-1; TRBD1 aligns across 7 bases. Trimming cost V 3 bases and J 2 bases; bases outside gene matches: 9. The CDR3 loop spans 16 amino acids. The germline CDR1 and CDR2 sequences are KGHSH and LQKENI.

This clone was picked up a small number of times. At one end, the junction sequence differs from germline, possibly due to a read error. The chain couples TRBV7-9 to TRBJ2-7; TRBD2 matches at 13 bases. Germline V gene lookup returns CDR1 SEHNR and CDR2 FQNEAQ (reference sequence). The CDR3 covers 15 residues. CDR3 nucleotide sequence: TGTGCCAGCAGCACCCGGACTAGCGGGAGCGACGAGCAGCACTTC. Protein sequence: CASSTRTSGSDEQHF.

The J gene is TRBJ1-1, the V gene TRBV11-2, with D uncertain. Germline V gene data show CDR1 as SGHAT and CDR2 as FQNNGV. The CDR3 is 13 residues long. V was clipped by 0 bases and J by 10 bases, with 12 bases between them. The CDR3 spells CASSLEEGLSAFF. As DNA, the CDR3 is TGTGCCAGCAGCTTAGAGGAAGGGCTGTCAGCTTTCTTT. The full variable domain, in which reference TRBV11-2 and TRBJ1-1 provide the parts outside the CDR3, is EAGVAQSPRYKIIEKRQSVAFWCNPISGHATLYWYQQILGQGPKLLIQFQNNGVVDDSQLPKDRFSAERLKGVDSTLKIQPAKLEDSAVYLCASSLEEGLSAFFGQGTRLTVV.

The chain has TRBV18 and TRBJ2-5, with 7 bases lining up with TRBD1. Trimming at V came to 6 bases and at J to 10 bases, leaving 8 bases not matched to a gene. The germline V gene encodes CDR1 KGHSH and CDR2 LQKENI. The CDR3 has 12 residues. The CDR3 is CASSRDREDQYF. CDR3 bases: TGTGCCAGCTCTCGCGACAGGGAAGACCAGTACTTC.

This clone was counted between two and nine times. The CDR3 loop is CASSQVVAENTGELFF. CDR3 bases: TGTGCCAGCAGCCAAGTTGTAGCGGAGAACACCGGGGAGCTGTTTTTT. The chain joins TRBV4-2 to TRBJ2-2; a weak D match, TRBD2 (6 bases). CDR1 is LGHNA and CDR2 is YNFKEQ in the germline V gene. The CDR3 has 16 amino acids. The germline V and J ends were trimmed by 1 base and 1 base, with 10 bases remaining between them.

The DNA of the CDR3 is TGCGCCAGCAGTTCGGACAGGGCTGGTGAAAAACTGTTTTTT. Amino acids: CASSSDRAGEKLFF. V gene TRBV23-1 combines with J gene TRBJ1-4; 8 nucleotides match TRBD1. TRBV23-1 is an open reading frame whose function is uncertain. Trimming removed 5 bases from V and 7 bases from J; junction bases left unmatched: 6. The CDR3 runs 14 residues.

This clone is a singleton in its sample. A single base is all that separates this from a far larger clone, so a read error is likely. The gene calls are TRBV30 and TRBJ1-5; the D gene is possibly TRBD1 (5 bases). CDR3 length: 13 amino acids. V lost 2 bases and J lost 7, with 12 bases in between. Germline V CDR1 and CDR2: GTSNPN, SVGIG (reference sequence). CDR3 sequence reads: CAWSLRGRQPQHF. CDR3 nucleotides: TGTGCCTGGAGTTTAAGGGGTCGGCAGCCCCAGCATTTT.

The V gene is TRBV5-1, the J gene TRBJ1-4; a weak D match, TRBD1 (5 bases). V shed 7 bases and J shed 0 bases, with 13 bases lying between them. Germline assignment: CDR1 SGHRS and CDR2 YFSETQ. There are 15 residues in the CDR3. This CDR3 is CASARTPATNEKLFF. In nucleotides, the CDR3 is TGCGCCAGCGCCAGGACACCAGCAACTAATGAAAAACTGTTTTTT.

The chain has TRBV12-2 and TRBJ2-1; the listed D gene, TRBD2, was not tested against the DNA. TRBV12-2 is deemed a pseudogene. This CDR3 contains 15 residues. The DNA for the CDR3 is TGTGCAAGTCGCCCCGCGGGAGCCCTTTACAATGAGCAGTTCTTC. Amino acids: CASRPAGALYNEQFF.